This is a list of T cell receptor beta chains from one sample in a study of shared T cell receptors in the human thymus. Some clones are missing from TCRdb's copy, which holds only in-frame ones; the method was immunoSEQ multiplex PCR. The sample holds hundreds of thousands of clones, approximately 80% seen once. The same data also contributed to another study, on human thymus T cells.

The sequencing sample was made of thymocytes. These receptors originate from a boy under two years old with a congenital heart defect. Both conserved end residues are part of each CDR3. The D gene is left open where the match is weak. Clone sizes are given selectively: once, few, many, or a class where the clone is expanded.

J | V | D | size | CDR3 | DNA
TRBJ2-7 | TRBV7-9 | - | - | CASSLGGRQGLYEQYF | TGTGCCAGCAGCTTAGGAGGCCGTCAGGGGTTGTACGAGCAGTACTTC
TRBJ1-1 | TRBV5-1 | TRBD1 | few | CASSRTGMNTEAFF | TGCGCCAGCAGCAGGACAGGAATGAACACTGAAGCTTTCTTT
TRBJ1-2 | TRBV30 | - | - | CAWSVRDSDGYTF | TGTGCCTGGAGCGTCAGGGACTCGGATGGCTACACCTTC
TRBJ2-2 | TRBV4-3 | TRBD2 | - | CASSPGGRAAGELFF | TGCGCCAGCAGCCCCGGGGGGAGGGCGGCAGGGGAGCTGTTTTTT
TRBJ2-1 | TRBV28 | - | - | CASSLPWLARNNEQFF | TGTGCCAGCAGTTTACCGTGGCTAGCGCGAAACAATGAGCAGTTCTTC
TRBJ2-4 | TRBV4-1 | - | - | CASSQDRSDLAKNIQYF | TGCGCCAGCAGCCAAGACCGGAGCGATCTAGCCAAAAACATTCAGTACTTC
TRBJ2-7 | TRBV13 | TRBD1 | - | CASSLRPGTGYEQYF | TGTGCCAGCAGCCTCCGCCCCGGGACAGGTTACGAGCAGTACTTC
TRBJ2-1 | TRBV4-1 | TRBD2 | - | CASSQKGTSSFHEQFF | TGCGCCAGCAGCCAAAAAGGGACTAGCTCTTTCCATGAGCAGTTCTTC
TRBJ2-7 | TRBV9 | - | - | CASSPSSYEQYF | TGTGCCAGCAGCCCTAGCTCCTACGAGCAGTACTTC
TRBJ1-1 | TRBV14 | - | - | CASSQVYSQGPEAFF | TGTGCCAGCAGCCAAGTTTACTCCCAGGGGCCAGAAGCTTTCTTT
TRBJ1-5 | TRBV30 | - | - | CAWSAPSGTSSNQPQHF | TGCGCCTGGAGTGCTCCTTCCGGGACAAGTAGCAATCAGCCCCAGCATTTT
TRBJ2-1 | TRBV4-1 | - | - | CASTPETPLAYNEQFF | TGCGCCAGCACCCCTGAGACTCCCCTCGCCTACAATGAGCAGTTCTTC
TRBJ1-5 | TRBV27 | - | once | CASSPLVSAGGRNQPQHF | TGTGCCAGCAGTCCGCTCGTCAGCGCGGGGGGGAGGAATCAGCCCCAGCATTTT
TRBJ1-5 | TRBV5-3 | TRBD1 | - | CARSVRDRRRRSNQPQHF | TGTGCCAGAAGCGTTAGGGACAGGAGGAGGCGTAGCAATCAGCCCCAGCATTTT
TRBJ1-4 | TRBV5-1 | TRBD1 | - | CASSPGTGETNEKLFF | TGCGCCAGCAGCCCAGGGACAGGGGAAACTAATGAAAAACTGTTTTTT
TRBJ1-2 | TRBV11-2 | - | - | CASSLAQGSWLGYGYTF | TGTGCCAGCAGCTTAGCCCAGGGGAGTTGGTTGGGCTATGGCTACACCTTC